The source of this T cell receptor beta chain is a study of T cell repertoires and HLA-DP antigens. On this clone: Antigen: not known.

Amplification used primers for 54 TRBV and 13 TRBJ segments. Some clones are missing from TCRdb's copy, which holds only in-frame ones; the method was immunoSEQ multiplex PCR. Of 85,000 to 90,000 clones listed, 86% were seen once; the top ten hold about 1.8%. This sequence was found in a man in his forties or fifties in good health and CMV-seronegative. Sequenced input: CD4+ T cells from PBMCs.

The CDR3 loop is CASSLGVNTEAFF. CDR3 DNA sequence: TGTGCCAGCAGCTTAGGAGTAAACACTGAAGCTTTCTTT. The chain couples TRBV5-4 to TRBJ1-1; no definite D call. Germline V gene data show CDR1 as SGHNT and CDR2 as YYREEE (reference sequence). There are 13 residues in the CDR3. Trimming shortened V by 2 bases and J by 2 bases, and 7 bases separated the two germline ends.